Each of the 31 T cell receptor beta chains below was sequenced from the same sample in a study of PD-L1 blockade in urothelial cancer. Generated by immunoSEQ multiplex PCR, the TCRdb table keeps only in-frame clones and is missing some. The table shows 70,000 to 75,000 clones, with 80% to 85% occurring only once. The source material was PBMCs, sampled around atezolizumab (anti-PD-L1) treatment. Receptor source: a man aged 65 to 85 with urothelial cancer.

V and J are TRBV19 and TRBJ1-5, with D possibly being TRBD1 (5 bases). The CDR3 sequence is 14 residues long. Trimming removed 3 bases from V and 3 bases from J, with 9 bases in between. Germline CDR1 LNHDA, CDR2 SQIVND (reference sequence). The CDR3 DNA is TGTGCCAGTAGTATCCAGGGTTCCAATCAGCCCCAGCATTTT. Protein sequence: CASSIQGSNQPQHF.

This clone was detected only once. The V and J genes are TRBV11-2 and TRBJ2-1; tentative D call: TRBD1 (6 bases). This CDR3 has 16 residues. CDR1 SGHAT and CDR2 FQNNGV come from the germline V gene. Trimming removed 3 bases from V and 4 bases from J, with 16 bases in between. CDR3 loop: CASSFFQGILYNEQFF. Written as DNA, the CDR3 is TGTGCCAGCAGCTTTTTCCAGGGGATTTTATACAATGAGCAGTTCTTC.

The rearrangement joins TRBV6-1 to TRBJ1-5, with D possibly TRBD1 on 5 matching bases. CDR3 length: 16 amino acids. The ends were cut back, 0 bases at V and 7 bases at J, with 16 bases in the middle. CDR1 is MNHNS and CDR2 is SASEGT in the germline V gene. The CDR3 is CASSEAMTVPSQPQHF. CDR3 in DNA: TGTGCCAGCAGTGAAGCGATGACAGTGCCTTCGCAGCCCCAGCATTTT.

This chain links TRBV20-1 with TRBJ2-7; D call uncertain. Trimming cost V 5 bases and J 4 bases, with 9 bases left between them. The CDR3 has 11 residues. In germline, CDR1 is DFQATT, CDR2 SNEGSKA (reference sequence). CDR3 amino acids: CSAPLVYEQYF. The CDR3 region has the DNA TGCAGTGCTCCTTTAGTTTACGAGCAGTACTTC.

This rearrangement joins TRBV5-5 to TRBJ1-1; D gene uncertain. V was pared by 0 bases and J by 0 bases, with 9 bases between. Germline V lookup: CDR1 SGHKS, CDR2 YYEKEE (reference sequence). This CDR3 region has 15 residues. CDR3 protein: CASSLVRHLNTEAFF. DNA of the CDR3: TGTGCCAGCAGCTTGGTCCGACATCTGAACACTGAAGCTTTCTTT.

The chain has TRBV2 and TRBJ2-5, with TRBD2 matching over 8 bases. Trimming at V came to 2 bases and at J to 4 bases, leaving 6 bases not matched to a gene. The CDR3 contains 15 residues. CDR1 and CDR2 from the germline V gene are SNHLY and FYNNEI. CDR3 bases: TGTGCCAGCAGTGAACTGGGCGCGGGAGGAGAGACCCAGTACTTC. Translated: CASSELGAGGETQYF.

This chain connects TRBV2 to TRBJ2-1, with a tentative D call TRBD2 (6 bases). Germline lookup yields CDR1 SNHLY and CDR2 FYNNEI. The CDR3 has 14 amino acids. The V and J ends lost 7 bases and 0 bases respectively, with 10 bases between them. CDR3 sequence: CASILGSSYNEQFF. The CDR3, as DNA: TGTGCCAGCATCCTCGGGAGCTCCTACAATGAGCAGTTCTTC. The variable domain in full, completed from reference TRBV2 and TRBJ2-1, reads EPEVTQTPSHQVTQMGQEVILRCVPISNHLYFYWYRQILGQKVEFLVSFYNNEISEKSEIFDDQFSVERPDGSNFTLKIRSTKLEDSAMYFCASILGSSYNEQFFGPGTRLTVL.

In this sample, this clone turned up a few times. The chain uses TRBV4-1 and TRBJ1-2, with 9 bases matching TRBD1. After removal of 0 bases from V and 7 bases from J, the junction contained 9 bases not matched to a gene. CDR1 is MGHRA and CDR2 is YSYEKL in the germline V gene. The CDR3 is made up of 16 amino acids. The CDR3 DNA is TGCGCCAGCAGCCAAGACCGGGGGATGGACAGGGGTGGCTACACCTTC. This codes for CASSQDRGMDRGGYTF.

This CDR3 is CASRLGSTNEKLFF. The CDR3, as DNA: TGTGCCTCTAGACTCGGGTCAACTAATGAAAAACTGTTTTTT. This chain links TRBV30 with TRBJ1-4; D is uncertain. The CDR3 is made up of 14 amino acids. Per germline, CDR1 GTSNPN and CDR2 SVGIG (reference sequence). The V end was cut by 7 bases, the J end by 0 bases, with 12 bases between.

J is TRBJ2-1 and V is TRBV27; no reliable D call. This CDR3 contains 13 residues. Germline-derived CDR1 and CDR2 are MNHEY and SMNVEV (reference sequence). V shed 6 bases and J shed 5 bases, with 11 bases lying between them. CDR3 sequence (DNA): TGTGCCAGCAGGCGGAACGGCGACAATGAGCAGTTCTTC. Translated: CASRRNGDNEQFF.

The chain employs TRBV11-1 and TRBJ1-1; 7 nucleotides line up with TRBD1. V lost 1 base, J lost 6 bases, and 8 bases stayed unmatched. Germline V CDR1 and CDR2: SGHAT, FQDESV (reference sequence). The CDR3 contains 15 residues. CDR3 nucleotides: TGTGCCAGCAGCTTAGGCGGCAGGGGGACTGCTGAAGCTTTCTTT. Residues: CASSLGGRGTAEAFF.

The chain combines TRBV5-6 with TRBJ2-7, with a tentative D call TRBD1 (6 bases). V lost 4 bases to trimming and J lost 8 bases, with 13 bases between them. The CDR3 length is 12 residues. Germline V gene lookup returns CDR1 SGHDT and CDR2 YYEEEE. DNA for the CDR3: TGTGCCAGCAGCCTTCCGACAGGCCAGCAGTACTTC. Translation gives CASSLPTGQQYF. The full variable domain, with the rest looked up from reference TRBV5-6 and TRBJ2-7, is DAGVTQSPTHLIKTRGQQVTLRCSPKSGHDTVSWYQQALGQGPQFIFQYYEEEERQRGNFPDRFSGHQFPNYSSELNVNALLLGDSALYLCASSLPTGQQYFGPGTRLTVT.

This chain uses TRBV5-4 with TRBJ2-5; D might be TRBD1 (5 bases). This CDR3 spans 14 amino acids. Germline CDR1 and CDR2: SGHNT and YYREEE (reference sequence). Trimming took 4 bases from V and 2 from J, leaving 12 bases between them. The CDR3 spells CASSNQGTQETQYF. The CDR3 DNA follows: TGTGCCAGCAGCAATCAGGGTACGCAAGAGACCCAGTACTTC.

The chain is built from TRBV5-1 and TRBJ1-5; 7 bases map to TRBD1. The CDR3 sequence is 13 residues long. Germline CDR1 reads SGHRS; CDR2 reads YFSETQ. J lost 6 bases, V lost 2 bases, and 2 bases had no gene match. CDR3 in DNA: TGCGCCAGCAGCTTAGGGGGCTCTCAGCCCCAGCATTTT. It encodes CASSLGGSQPQHF.

The chain couples TRBV5-4 to TRBJ2-7; 7 bases map to TRBD1. With 0 bases clipped from V and 3 bases from J, the junction kept 3 bases outside the gene matches. Germline-derived CDR1 and CDR2 are SGHNT and YYREEE (reference sequence). The CDR3 is made up of 14 amino acids. The CDR3 protein is CASSLAGQLYEQYF. CDR3 in DNA: TGTGCCAGCAGCTTGGCGGGACAGCTCTACGAGCAGTACTTC.

This rearrangement joins TRBV28 to TRBJ2-4; TRBD1 agrees at 7 bases. V gave up 5 bases and J gave up 12 bases; unmatched junction bases: 7. The CDR3 extends over 12 amino acids. Germline CDR1 MDHEN, CDR2 SYDVKM. The CDR3 sequence: CASSPDRTSQYF. CDR3 in DNA: TGTGCCAGCAGTCCGGACAGGACATCTCAGTACTTC.

The chain joins TRBV6-1 to TRBJ2-1; 10 nucleotides agree with TRBD1. This CDR3 has 16 amino acids. With 3 bases clipped from V and 6 bases from J, the junction kept 8 bases outside the gene matches. Germline loops: CDR1 MNHNS, CDR2 SASEGT. The CDR3 loop is CASSDPPGTGANEQFF. CDR3 coding DNA: TGTGCCAGCAGTGACCCCCCCGGGACAGGGGCCAATGAGCAGTTCTTC.

The chain couples TRBV28 to TRBJ2-2; 8 bases map to TRBD2. Germline V CDR1 and CDR2: MDHEN, SYDVKM. With 3 bases clipped from V and 3 bases from J, the junction kept 15 bases outside the gene matches. This CDR3 contains 19 residues. The CDR3 region has the DNA TGTGCCAGCAGTTTTTCCGGGAGGGCTACTAGGAAATACACCGGGGAGCTGTTTTTT. It specifies CASSFSGRATRKYTGELFF.

The chain couples TRBV5-1 to TRBJ1-4; TRBD1 is a possible D gene (6 bases). The CDR3 has 17 residues. Between the trimmed V and J ends, which lost 1 base and 0 bases, there was a span of 13 bases. Germline CDR1 SGHRS, CDR2 YFSETQ. Written as DNA, the CDR3 is TGCGCCAGCAGCTTGTTTTTATCAGGGGCAACTAATGAAAAACTGTTTTTT. Protein sequence: CASSLFLSGATNEKLFF.

This chain uses TRBV10-3 with TRBJ2-7, with 11 bases matching TRBD2. Germline V gene sequence: CDR1 ENHRY, CDR2 SYGVKD. This CDR3 comprises 14 residues. Trimming at V came to 10 bases and at J to 5 bases, leaving 10 bases not matched to a gene. CDR3 residues: CATTLLAGVNEQYF. CDR3 nucleotide sequence: TGTGCCACTACCCTACTAGCGGGAGTAAACGAGCAGTACTTC.

CDR3 sequence reads: CASSAIGRPGQGDNYGYTF. The CDR3 nucleotides are TGTGCCAGCAGCGCTATCGGGCGTCCGGGACAGGGGGACAACTATGGCTACACCTTC. This chain connects TRBV7-8 to TRBJ1-2, with 11 bases identical to TRBD1. The CDR3 is made up of 19 amino acids. V shed 5 bases, J shed 2 bases, and the junction held 16 bases outside the gene matches. Germline CDR1 reads SGHVS; CDR2 reads FQNEAQ.

This clone was seen once. This chain joins TRBV9 and TRBJ2-1, with D uncertain. Looked up from germline, CDR1 is SGDLS and CDR2 is YYNGEE. V lost 0 bases, J lost 9 bases, and 4 bases lay in between. The CDR3 is 11 residues long. CDR3 coding DNA: TGTGCCAGCAGCGTAGCTAGTGAGCAGTTCTTC. Its translation is CASSVASEQFF.

Only one count was recorded for this clone. The gene calls are TRBV28 and TRBJ2-3; TRBD2 might be the D (6 bases). This CDR3 spans 16 amino acids. V gave up 3 bases and J gave up 0 bases, with 13 bases separating them. The germline CDR1 and CDR2 sequences are MDHEN and SYDVKM. CDR3 sequence (DNA): TGTGCCAGCAGTTTGTCGAGCGGGCAGAGCACAGATACGCAGTATTTT. Translated, it gives CASSLSSGQSTDTQYF.

The V gene is TRBV5-1, the J gene TRBJ2-2; D is ambiguous. Between the trimmed V and J ends, which lost 4 bases and 4 bases, there was a span of 11 bases. CDR1 and CDR2 from the germline V gene are SGHRS and YFSETQ. The CDR3 covers 14 residues. The CDR3: CASSTESGTGELFF. CDR3 DNA sequence: TGCGCCAGCAGCACCGAGTCAGGCACCGGGGAGCTGTTTTTT.

This clone appeared a single time. The chain links TRBV7-2 to TRBJ2-7; 9 nucleotides align to TRBD2. The CDR3 runs to 15 residues. The V gene's germline CDR1 is SGHTA and CDR2 FQGNSA. J gave up 6 bases and V 5 bases, and 11 bases lay outside the gene matches. CDR3 sequence (DNA): TGTGCCAGCAGCCCAAACGCGCTAGCGGGATTCGAGCAGTACTTC. Protein: CASSPNALAGFEQYF.

The rearrangement joins TRBV6-1 to TRBJ2-7, with 9 bases that match TRBD1. The germline CDR1 and CDR2 sequences are MNHNS and SASEGT. The CDR3 runs to 14 residues. V shed 5 bases and J 3 bases; nucleotides not matched to a gene: 5. In DNA form, the CDR3 reads TGTGCCAGCAGTCGAGGACAGGGGAACTACGAGCAGTACTTC. This gives the protein CASSRGQGNYEQYF.

This chain uses TRBV28 with TRBJ1-2; 9 nucleotides agree with TRBD1. CDR3 length: 14 amino acids. Germline V lookup: CDR1 MDHEN, CDR2 SYDVKM. Trimming at V came to 10 bases and at J to 4 bases, leaving 10 bases not matched to a gene. In DNA, the CDR3 is TGTGCCACCTCCGGGACAGGGTTGTCCTATGGCTACACCTTC. Translated, it gives CATSGTGLSYGYTF.

The chain is built from TRBV7-2 and TRBJ2-1; possibly TRBD2 for D (6 bases). In germline, CDR1 is SGHTA, CDR2 FQGNSA. V lost 4 bases and J lost 10, with 11 bases in between. The CDR3 totals 12 residues. CDR3 protein: CASSSSGVEQFF. The DNA for the CDR3 is TGTGCCAGCAGCTCGTCGGGAGTGGAGCAGTTCTTC.

V gene TRBV2 combines with J gene TRBJ2-2; no clear D gene. V lost 6 bases and J 2 bases, leaving 13 bases between the germline ends. The CDR3 contains 15 residues. Germline V gene data show CDR1 as SNHLY and CDR2 as FYNNEI. The CDR3 nucleotides read TGTGCCAGCAGCCCACTCCCGGGTAACACCGGGGAGCTGTTTTTT. Encoded protein: CASSPLPGNTGELFF. Supplemented by reference TRBV2 and TRBJ2-2, the full variable domain reads EPEVTQTPSHQVTQMGQEVILRCVPISNHLYFYWYRQILGQKVEFLVSFYNNEISEKSEIFDDQFSVERPDGSNFTLKIRSTKLEDSAMYFCASSPLPGNTGELFFGEGSRLTVL.

The chain recombines TRBV28 with TRBJ2-2; 7 positions agree with TRBD1. The CDR3 extends over 16 amino acids. Germline V CDR1 and CDR2: MDHEN, SYDVKM. Germline trimming cut 6 bases from V and 4 bases from J; bases unmatched to any gene: 11. CDR3 protein: CASSRGIGGFTGELFF. The CDR3 bases are TGTGCCAGCAGCCGTGGGATAGGGGGCTTCACCGGGGAGCTGTTTTTT.

This clone showed up just once. V gene TRBV5-1 combines with J gene TRBJ2-3; unclear D gene. The CDR3 is made up of 15 amino acids. In germline, CDR1 is SGHRS, CDR2 YFSETQ. The ends were cut back, 5 bases at V and 4 bases at J, with 17 bases in the middle. The CDR3 nucleotides are TGCGCCAGCAGACTCGGAGTTCGTGAATCAGATACGCAGTATTTT. Translated: CASRLGVRESDTQYF. The whole variable domain, filled in from reference TRBV5-1 and TRBJ2-3, reads KAGVTQTPRYLIKTRGQQVTLSCSPISGHRSVSWYQQTPGQGLQFLFEYFSETQRNKGNFPGRFSGRQFSNSRSEMNVSTLELGDSALYLCASRLGVRESDTQYFGPGTRLTVL.